This T cell receptor beta chain was found in a study of control samples from healthy donors and cancer patients. V was clipped by 3 bases and J by 7 bases, with 10 bases between them. The germline gives CDR1 SGHNT, CDR2 YENEEA. This CDR3 spans 14 amino acids. Data came from immunoSEQ multiplex PCR; TCRdb stores just in-frame clones and leaves some out. The sample yields about 59,000 clones, about 92% seen once. Material: PBMCs. The rearrangement links TRBV11-3 to TRBJ1-6; no clear D gene. The TCR sequence derives from a man in his forties with colorectal cancer. The CDR3 nucleotides read TGTGCCAGCAGCTTCTCCCTGGGAAATTCACCCCTCCACTTT. Translation: CASSFSLGNSPLHF.